This is a list of T cell receptor beta chains from one sample in a study of CDR3 diversity in severe acne. TCRdb reprocessed the PCR reads via MiXCR and lists one record per CDR3 protein. The sample lists roughly 100,000 distinct CDR3 sequences; roughly 51% were seen once. The sequenced sample was blood. The receptors originated from a male donor with acne. Each CDR3 is given with its conserved first and last residue. The order of the fields is V gene, clone size, D gene, J gene, CDR3 protein, CDR3 DNA. D genes are given only for firm matches. Size is stated for part of the rows, as once, few or many counts, or as a class when the clone is expanded.

TRBV20-1	many	TRBD1	TRBJ2-7	CSAGSSGTGDYEQYF	TGCAGTGCTGGGTCATCCGGGACAGGGGACTACGAGCAGTACTTC
TRBV20-1	few	TRBD1	TRBJ2-7	CSARQTGAEEQYF	TGCAGTGCTAGACAAACAGGGGCAGAGGAGCAGTACTTC
TRBV7-2	NA	NA	TRBJ2-5	CASSLAARPRDIQETQYF	TGTGCCAGCAGCTTAGCGGCGCGCCCCCGGGACATCCAAGAGACCCAGTACTTC
TRBV29-1	many	NA	TRBJ1-3	CSVEDRVPYSGNTIYF	TGCAGCGTTGAAGATCGGGTCCCTTACTCTGGAAACACCATATATTTT
TRBV29-1	few	NA	TRBJ2-1	CSGRAAVANEQFF	TGCAGCGGGAGGGCCGCAGTTGCTAATGAGCAGTTCTTC
TRBV9	NA	NA	TRBJ2-5	CASSPETGQETQYF	TGTGCCAGCAGCCCCGAAACGGGTCAAGAGACCCAGTACTTC
TRBV29-1	NA	NA	TRBJ1-2	CSVVGTANYGYTF	TGCAGCGTAGTGGGCACAGCTAACTATGGCTACACCTTC
TRBV10-1	NA	TRBD1	TRBJ2-7	CASSPGQRLYEQYF	TGCGCCAGCAGTCCGGGACAGAGACTCTACGAGCAGTACTTC
TRBV5-4	many	TRBD1	TRBJ2-1	CASSIRQGAGTLFF	TGTGCCAGCAGCATAAGACAGGGGGCTGGTACGCTGTTCTTC
TRBV7-2	NA	TRBD2	TRBJ2-2	CASSPTGTSGWTGELFF	TGTGCCAGCAGCCCAACCGGGACTAGCGGTTGGACCGGGGAGCTGTTTTTT
TRBV6-1	few	TRBD1	TRBJ2-3	CASSRTGYPTDTQYF	TGTGCCAGCAGTAGGACAGGGTATCCTACAGATACGCAGTATTTT
TRBV6-1	many	TRBD1	TRBJ2-7	CASSLTTGVVHEQYF	TGTGCCAGCAGTCTGACGACAGGGGTAGTCCACGAGCAGTACTTC
TRBV9	NA	TRBD2	TRBJ2-5	CASSVATSGQETQYF	TGTGCCAGCAGCGTAGCGACTAGCGGGCAAGAGACCCAGTACTTC
TRBV2	NA	NA	TRBJ2-3	CASRDVTSGTDTQYF	TGTGCCAGCAGGGACGTTACCTCTGGCACAGATACGCAGTATTTT
TRBV12-3/TRBV12-4	NA	NA	TRBJ1-2	CASTPGYGYTF	TGTGCCAGCACCCCAGGGTATGGCTACACCTTC
TRBV7-2	NA	TRBD1	TRBJ1-5	CASSFLTGGSQPQHF	TGTGCCAGCAGTTTCCTGACAGGGGGGAGCCAGCCCCAGCATTTT
TRBV11-2	NA	NA	TRBJ1-4	CASSLSSARGSEKLFF	TGTGCCAGCAGCTTATCTTCCGCGAGGGGCAGTGAAAAACTGTTTTTT
TRBV19	once	NA	TRBJ2-5	CASSIGATQETQYF	TGTGCCAGTAGTATCGGTGCCACCCAAGAGACCCAGTACTTC
TRBV28	few	NA	TRBJ2-1	CASSLSRNEQFF	TGTGCCAGCAGTTTATCTCGCAATGAGCAGTTCTTC
TRBV6-5	NA	NA	TRBJ2-3	CASSYSTTSGTDTQYF	TGTGCCAGCAGTTACTCGACTACCTCGGGCACAGATACGCAGTATTTT
TRBV7-9	NA	NA	TRBJ1-1	CASSLAGAEAFF	TGTGCCAGCAGCTTAGCGGGCGCTGAAGCTTTCTTT
TRBV9	NA	TRBD2	TRBJ2-1	CASSVRGLAGPNEQFF	TGTGCCAGCAGCGTACGGGGACTAGCGGGGCCTAATGAGCAGTTCTTC
TRBV20-1	NA	TRBD1	TRBJ2-1	CSARDRGRIYNEQFF	TGCAGTGCTAGGGACAGGGGGAGGATCTACAATGAGCAGTTCTTC
TRBV4-2	NA	TRBD2	TRBJ2-1	CASSFGGLAGEQFF	TGTGCCAGCAGCTTCGGCGGACTAGCGGGTGAGCAGTTCTTC
TRBV15	NA	NA	TRBJ1-1	CATSRDRGVGTEAFF	TGCGCCACCAGCAGAGATAGAGGGGTGGGCACTGAAGCTTTCTTT
TRBV12-3/TRBV12-4	NA	TRBD2	TRBJ2-1	CASSRRVSGDSTYEQFF	TGTGCCAGCAGTCGACGGGTTAGCGGGGATTCGACCTATGAGCAGTTCTTC
TRBV11-2	few	NA	TRBJ1-6	CASSPKTFLNSPLHF	TGTGCCAGCAGCCCGAAGACCTTCCTGAATTCACCCCTCCACTTT
TRBV7-9	few	TRBD2	TRBJ2-5	CASSFSGTSEETQYF	TGTGCCAGCAGCTTTAGCGGGACTAGTGAAGAGACCCAGTACTTC
TRBV9	NA	NA	TRBJ1-5	CASSVGTSGQPQHF	TGTGCCAGCAGCGTGGGGACATCGGGTCAGCCCCAGCATTTT
TRBV20-1	NA	TRBD1	TRBJ2-7	CSASRTGGLYEQYF	TGCAGTGCTAGCCGGACAGGGGGCTTATACGAGCAGTACTTC
TRBV7-6	NA	NA	TRBJ2-2	CASSTGLRNGELFF	TGTGCCAGCAGCACGGGACTCCGGAACGGGGAGCTGTTTTTT
TRBV7-8	once	TRBD1	TRBJ2-2	CASSPQGASASSNTGELFF	TGTGCCAGCAGCCCCCAGGGGGCTAGCGCCTCGTCGAACACCGGGGAGCTGTTTTTT
TRBV6-2/TRBV6-3	medium-sized	TRBD2	TRBJ2-1	CASSQRESVWDEQFF	TGTGCCAGCAGCCAGCGGGAGAGCGTGTGGGATGAGCAGTTCTTC
TRBV4-3	NA	NA	TRBJ1-1	CASSQGTSQNTEAFF	TGCGCCAGCAGCCAAGGGACCAGCCAAAACACTGAAGCTTTCTTT
TRBV20-1	NA	TRBD1	TRBJ1-1	CSATWDRWSSEAFF	TGCAGCGCGACGTGGGACAGGTGGTCTTCTGAAGCTTTCTTT
TRBV7-6	NA	TRBD2	TRBJ2-7	CASSRPAGGVAYEQYF	TGTGCCAGCAGCCGCCCGGCGGGAGGTGTCGCGTACGAGCAGTACTTC
TRBV7-9	once	TRBD1	TRBJ2-5	CASSRGQGKETQYF	TGTGCCAGCAGCCGGGGACAGGGGAAAGAGACCCAGTACTTC
TRBV5-1	NA	NA	TRBJ1-5	CASLLWVGNQPQHF	TGCGCCAGTTTATTATGGGTGGGCAATCAGCCCCAGCATTTT
TRBV15	NA	NA	TRBJ2-1	CATSSFVGAYTGEQFF	TGTGCCACCAGCAGCTTTGTGGGAGCTTACACCGGGGAGCAGTTCTTC
TRBV4-1	many	TRBD2	TRBJ2-1	CASSLASGSWNEQFF	TGCGCCAGCAGCCTGGCTAGCGGGAGTTGGAATGAGCAGTTCTTC
TRBV7-9	many	NA	TRBJ2-7	CASSLALGLGLQYF	TGTGCCAGCAGCTTAGCGCTGGGGCTAGGCCTGCAGTACTTC
TRBV10-3	NA	NA	TRBJ2-7	CASNELPFYEQYF	TGTGCCAGCAATGAGCTTCCCTTTTACGAGCAGTACTTC
TRBV6-4	NA	TRBD1	TRBJ2-6	CASSDTEETGGNSGANVLTF	TGTGCCAGCAGTGACACCGAAGAGACAGGGGGGAACTCTGGGGCCAACGTCCTGACTTTC
TRBV7-9	NA	TRBD2	TRBJ2-5	CARGEGGRDETQYF	TGTGCCAGGGGGGAGGGAGGTCGAGACGAGACCCAGTACTTC
TRBV25-1	few	NA	TRBJ1-2	CASRGRSGSNYGYTF	TGTGCCAGCCGCGGCCGCTCGGGTTCTAACTATGGCTACACCTTC
TRBV6-5	NA	NA	TRBJ1-1	CASNPGETEAFF	TGTGCCAGCAACCCTGGGGAGACTGAAGCTTTCTTT
TRBV18	once	TRBD1	TRBJ1-1	CASSRGQGMNTEAFF	TGTGCCAGCTCACGAGGACAGGGGATGAACACTGAAGCTTTCTTT
TRBV15	many	NA	TRBJ1-5	CATSRDKYQNQPQHF	TGTGCCACCAGCAGAGATAAGTACCAAAATCAGCCCCAGCATTTT
TRBV20-1	NA	TRBD1	TRBJ2-7	CSARGSGQGKNKQYF	TGCAGTGCTAGAGGGTCGGGACAGGGGAAGAACAAGCAGTACTTC
TRBV12-3/TRBV12-4	NA	TRBD2	TRBJ2-2	CASSFLLAGSSGELFF	TGTGCCAGCAGTTTTCTTCTAGCGGGCTCGTCTGGGGAGCTGTTTTTT
TRBV7-8	NA	NA	TRBJ1-5	CASSLGQGMDQPQHF	TGTGCCAGCAGCTTAGGGCAGGGCATGGACCAGCCCCAGCATTTT
TRBV6-5	NA	TRBD2	TRBJ2-5	CASSLAGVRETQYF	TGTGCCAGCAGCTTAGCGGGAGTCCGGGAGACCCAGTACTTC
TRBV9	NA	NA	TRBJ1-2	CASSVDLGTPYGYTF	TGTGCCAGCAGCGTCGACCTAGGGACACCCTATGGCTACACCTTC
TRBV9	once	NA	TRBJ1-6	CASSHGVGFTLHF	TGTGCCAGCAGCCATGGTGTAGGATTCACCCTCCACTTT
TRBV27	NA	TRBD1	TRBJ2-5	CASSLFGTGHETQYF	TGTGCCAGCAGTTTATTTGGGACAGGGCATGAGACCCAGTACTTC
TRBV25-1	NA	NA	TRBJ1-5	CASSESGDQPQHF	TGTGCCAGCAGTGAATCCGGTGATCAGCCCCAGCATTTT
TRBV9	NA	NA	TRBJ2-3	CASSASADTQYF	TGTGCCAGCAGCGCCTCTGCAGATACGCAGTATTTT
TRBV7-6	many	NA	TRBJ2-6	CASSLQDGYGANVLTF	TGTGCCAGCAGCCTCCAGGATGGGTACGGGGCCAACGTCCTGACTTTC
TRBV7-2	many	TRBD2	TRBJ2-5	CASGGRGGVETQYF	TGTGCCAGCGGAGGGAGGGGCGGGGTGGAGACCCAGTACTTC